This T cell receptor beta chain originates from a study of cytomegalovirus exposure and HLA in healthy donors. This clone was seen only once. Its antigen remains unidentified. Whole-study results and caveats: The study flagged about 150 TCR beta chains as cytomegalovirus-associated. Rarity held for most TCR sequences, but there were some public TCRs that occurred in many donors.

Trimming cost V 0 bases and J 0 bases, with 6 bases left between them. Germline V lookup: CDR1 SGHAT, CDR2 FQNNGV. There are 15 residues in the CDR3. Sequencing was performed with immunoSEQ multiplex PCR; in TCRdb, only in-frame clones are kept and a portion is missing. The sample yields about 110,000 clones, approximately 90% seen once. The sequenced sample was PBMCs. The chain couples TRBV11-2 to TRBJ2-4, with D possibly TRBD1 on 5 matching bases. The clonotype was recovered from a young woman in good health and CMV-seropositive. The CDR3 sequence: CASSLEGLAKNIQYF. In nucleotides, the CDR3 is TGTGCCAGCAGCTTAGAGGGGCTAGCCAAAAACATTCAGTACTTC.